These 25 T cell receptor beta chains came from one sample sequenced in a study of blood T cell repertoires in COVID-19. Data came from immunoSEQ multiplex PCR; TCRdb stores just in-frame clones and leaves some out. The table lists about 270,000 clones, roughly four fifths of them singletons, with around 10% in the top ten. What was sequenced was peripheral blood. The receptor source for this set is a woman aged 45-65 years who had recovered from COVID-19.

The chain is built from TRBV12-3 or TRBV12-4 and TRBJ2-2; D unclear. V was pared by 1 base and J by 4 bases, with 4 bases between. The CDR3 length is 13 residues. The CDR3 sequence: CASSLGPTGELFF. CDR3 DNA: TGTGCCAGCAGTTTAGGGCCCACCGGGGAGCTGTTTTTT.

The V call is TRBV28, the J call TRBJ2-3, with TRBD2 matching 14 bases. Germline V gives CDR1 MDHEN, CDR2 SYDVKM. The CDR3 consists of 19 residues. V dropped 3 bases and J dropped 0; count of bases not matched to a gene: 8. The CDR3 is CASSFPLRTSGGSTDTQYF. The DNA of the CDR3 is TGTGCCAGCAGTTTTCCCCTGAGGACTAGCGGGGGGAGCACAGATACGCAGTATTTT.

The CDR3 sequence is CASSLVRQGTDTQYF. The DNA for the CDR3 is TGTGCCAGCAGCTTAGTGAGGCAGGGAACAGATACGCAGTATTTT. V is TRBV7-2 and J is TRBJ2-3, with D possibly being TRBD1 (5 bases). CDR3 length: 15 residues. CDR1 and CDR2 (germline): SGHTA, FQGNSA. V dropped 1 base and J dropped 3 bases, with 11 bases sitting between them. The full variable domain, rest sourced from reference TRBV7-2 and TRBJ2-3, is GAGVSQSPSNKVTEKGKDVELRCDPISGHTALYWYRQSLGQGLEFLIYFQGNSAPDKSGLPSDRFSAERTGGSVSTLTIQRTQQEDSAVYLCASSLVRQGTDTQYFGPGTRLTVL.

This clone was seen just once. The gene calls are TRBV12-3 or TRBV12-4 and TRBJ2-5; 8 bases agree with TRBD1. The CDR3 has 12 amino acids. Trimming took 6 bases from V and 4 from J; bases not matched to a gene: 1. The CDR3 nucleotides are TGTGCCAGCAGGACAGGGGTAGAGACCCAGTACTTC. Encoded protein: CASRTGVETQYF.

The chain couples TRBV14 to TRBJ2-7; D gene ambiguous. V was shortened by 2 bases and J by 2 bases, with 4 bases between the two germline ends. Germline CDR1 and CDR2: SGHDN and FVKESK. This CDR3 has 12 amino acids. In nucleotides, the CDR3 is TGTGCCAGCAGCCAAACGGCCTACGAGCAGTACTTC. Its translation is CASSQTAYEQYF.

The V and J genes are TRBV24-1 and TRBJ2-1; 7 positions agree with TRBD1. This CDR3 region has 15 residues. Trimming cost V 1 base and J 12 bases; bases outside gene matches: 11. Looked up from germline, CDR1 is KGHDR and CDR2 is SFDVKD. For the CDR3, the DNA is TGTGCCACCAGTGATTTACACAGGGGTACAATGGGGCAGTTCTTC. Translated, it gives CATSDLHRGTMGQFF.

V is TRBV5-1 and J is TRBJ2-7; D perhaps matches TRBD2 (5 bases). The V and J ends lost 1 base and 0 bases respectively, with 11 bases between them. CDR1 and CDR2 (germline): SGHRS, YFSETQ. CDR3 size: 15 residues. As DNA, the CDR3 is TGCGCCAGCAGCTTGTTACTAGAGGGCTCCTACGAGCAGTACTTC. Translated, it gives CASSLLLEGSYEQYF.

The V gene is TRBV19, the J gene TRBJ2-3, with 7 bases that match TRBD2. Trimming removed 6 bases from V and 3 bases from J; junction bases left unmatched: 9. The germline V gene encodes CDR1 LNHDA and CDR2 SQIVND (reference sequence). CDR3 length equals 15 residues. The CDR3 region is CASRIGLGTTDTQYF. CDR3 nucleotide sequence: TGTGCCAGTAGAATTGGACTAGGGACGACAGATACGCAGTATTTT.

The chain joins TRBV18 to TRBJ1-2, with D tentatively TRBD1 (5 bases). Trimming took off 2 bases at V and 2 bases at J, with 9 bases between the two ends. Germline V gives CDR1 KGHSH, CDR2 LQKENI. The CDR3 has 14 amino acids. CDR3 region: CASSPARTNYGYTF. The CDR3 DNA reads TGTGCCAGCTCACCAGCCCGGACAAACTATGGCTACACCTTC.

The V call is TRBV3-1 (or the pseudogene TRBV3-2), the J call TRBJ2-3; TRBD1 aligns across 12 bases. The germline gives CDR1 LGHDT, CDR2 YNNKEL (reference sequence). The junction had 8 bases not matched to a gene; V was cut back by 4 bases and J by 6 bases. The CDR3 length is 16 residues. CDR3 sequence reads: CASSPSPGQGADTQYF. The CDR3, as DNA: TGTGCCAGCAGCCCCTCACCGGGACAGGGGGCGGATACGCAGTATTTT.

Worth noting for this clone: Other DNA sequences in the sample encode the same CDR3. The genes are TRBV7-3 and TRBJ2-7, with D tentatively TRBD1 (6 bases). Germline CDR1 reads SGHTA; CDR2 reads FQGTGA. V gave up 3 bases and J gave up 0 bases, with 9 bases separating them. The length of the CDR3 is 14 residues. CDR3 in DNA: TGTGCCAGCAGCTTGGACAGTTTCTCCTACGAGCAGTACTTC. Translating it yields CASSLDSFSYEQYF.

About this clone: Other DNA sequences from this sample encode an identical CDR3 as well. This rearrangement joins TRBV20-1 to TRBJ2-7, with a tentative D call TRBD1 (5 bases). Trimming took 3 bases from V and 5 from J, leaving 8 bases between them. CDR3 length: 11 amino acids. Germline V gives CDR1 DFQATT, CDR2 SNEGSKA (reference sequence). For the CDR3, the DNA is TGCAGTGCTAGGTCAGGGCACGAGCAGTACTTC. Protein product: CSARSGHEQYF.

The chain uses TRBV7-9 and TRBJ1-2; weak D call: TRBD1 (5 bases). Germline CDR1 reads SEHNR; CDR2 reads FQNEAQ (reference sequence). The V gene lost 4 bases and the J gene lost 5 bases, with 20 bases spanning the gap. The CDR3 contains 16 residues. The CDR3 DNA reads TGTGCCAGCAGCTCTGGGGCAGGCCGATATTCATATGGCTACACCTTC. Protein sequence: CASSSGAGRYSYGYTF.

The rearrangement uses TRBV7-2 and TRBJ2-1, with 11 bases that match TRBD2. The CDR3 is made up of 16 amino acids. Trimming cost V 5 bases and J 7 bases; bases outside gene matches: 10. Germline assignment: CDR1 SGHTA and CDR2 FQGNSA. The CDR3 DNA reads TGTGCCAGCAGCCGTCTCGGGCTAGCGGGGGGTAATGAGCAGTTCTTC. Translation gives CASSRLGLAGGNEQFF.

This chain uses TRBV9 with TRBJ1-4; D is undetermined. V was trimmed by 4 bases and J by 5 bases, leaving 18 bases between them. Germline lookup yields CDR1 SGDLS and CDR2 YYNGEE. This CDR3 is 16 amino acids long. The CDR3 protein is CASSSSPIGGNEKLFF. In nucleotides, the CDR3 is TGTGCCAGCAGCTCCTCCCCCATCGGAGGGAATGAAAAACTGTTTTTT.

The chain combines TRBV3-1 (or the pseudogene TRBV3-2) with TRBJ2-5, with D maybe TRBD2 (6 bases). The V gene lost 4 bases and the J gene lost 1 base, with 16 bases spanning the gap. Germline CDR1 reads LGHDT; CDR2 reads YNNKEL (reference sequence). The CDR3 has 16 amino acids. The CDR3 nucleotides read TGTGCCAGCAGCCCTGCGGGGATAAATCCCCAAGAGACCCAGTACTTC. Translation gives CASSPAGINPQETQYF.

The chain is built from TRBV5-1 and TRBJ1-1; 8 positions match TRBD1. Germline V CDR1 and CDR2: SGHRS, YFSETQ. J gave up 2 bases and V 4 bases, and 10 bases lay outside the gene matches. The CDR3 is made up of 16 amino acids. Here the CDR3 reads CASSPGKTGVNTEAFF. The CDR3 bases are TGCGCCAGCAGCCCGGGGAAGACAGGGGTAAACACTGAAGCTTTCTTT.

There are a few counts of this clone. This chain uses TRBV30 with TRBJ2-4, with TRBD2 matching 7 bases. V was pared by 8 bases and J by 3 bases, with 13 bases of the junction left unmatched. This CDR3 contains 15 residues. The germline gives CDR1 GTSNPN, CDR2 SVGIG (reference sequence). CDR3 in amino acids: CAARRGLADKNIQYF. Here the CDR3 DNA reads TGTGCCGCGAGGAGAGGGCTAGCGGACAAAAACATTCAGTACTTC. The full variable domain, completed using reference TRBV30 and TRBJ2-4, is SQTIHQWPATLVQPVGSPLSLECTVEGTSNPNLYWYRQAAGRGLQLLFYSVGIGQISSEVPQNLSASRPQDRQFILSSKKLLLSDSGFYLCAARRGLADKNIQYFGAGTRLSVL.

This chain joins TRBV5-3 and TRBJ2-3; 8 bases agree with TRBD2. TRBV5-3 is an open reading frame whose function is uncertain. This CDR3 is 16 amino acids long. After removal of 0 bases from V and 5 bases from J, the junction contained 8 bases not matched to a gene. CDR3 residues: CARSLAGGLEGDTQYF. The DNA of the CDR3 is TGTGCCAGAAGCTTGGCGGGAGGGTTGGAAGGAGATACGCAGTATTTT.

CDR3 amino acids: CASRSTGYNSPLHF. CDR3 nucleotide sequence: TGTGCCAGCAGGTCGACAGGGTATAATTCACCCCTCCACTTT. The V gene is TRBV6-5, the J gene TRBJ1-6, with TRBD1 identical over 7 bases. CDR3 length: 14 residues. Looked up from germline, CDR1 is MNHEY and CDR2 is SVGAGI. J was trimmed by 4 bases and V by 6 bases; bases with no gene match: 3.

The rearrangement joins TRBV27 to TRBJ2-7; 7 bases are a match to TRBD2. The CDR3 has 13 amino acids. The germline V gene encodes CDR1 MNHEY and CDR2 SMNVEV (reference sequence). V lost 4 bases and J lost 7; bases outside the gene matches: 7. CDR3 sequence: CASSSRLATEQYF. The CDR3 coding sequence is TGTGCCAGCAGTTCCCGACTAGCAACAGAGCAGTACTTC.

V gene TRBV4-2 combines with J gene TRBJ1-1, with TRBD1 identical over 8 bases. The germline gives CDR1 LGHNA, CDR2 YNFKEQ. The ends lost 4 bases at V and 10 bases at J; junction bases unmatched: 5. The CDR3 is 12 residues long. CDR3 in amino acids: CASSRGQGGAFF. The DNA of the CDR3 is TGTGCCAGCAGCCGTGGACAGGGTGGAGCTTTCTTT.

This chain uses TRBV4-2 with TRBJ2-1, with D possibly matching TRBD2 (6 bases). The germline V gene has CDR1 LGHNA and CDR2 YNFKEQ. The ends were cut back, 0 bases at V and 0 bases at J, with 9 bases in the middle. The length of the CDR3 is 16 residues. CDR3 nucleotide sequence: TGTGCCAGCAGCCAAGATAGCGGAGGCTCCTACAATGAGCAGTTCTTC. Amino acid sequence: CASSQDSGGSYNEQFF.

J is TRBJ1-4 and V is TRBV27, with TRBD1 matching 8 bases. Germline CDR1 MNHEY, CDR2 SMNVEV (reference sequence). Trimming removed 2 bases from V and 8 bases from J; junction bases left unmatched: 7. The CDR3 contains 15 residues. Written as DNA, the CDR3 is TGTGCCAGCAGTTTAATGACAGGGGCGAACGAAAAACTGTTTTTT. Its protein is CASSLMTGANEKLFF.

The rearrangement uses TRBV6-5 and TRBJ2-1, with 12 bases identical to TRBD2. The length of the CDR3 is 16 residues. Germline V gene sequence: CDR1 MNHEY, CDR2 SVGAGI. With 4 bases clipped from V and 7 bases from J, the junction kept 8 bases outside the gene matches. DNA of the CDR3: TGTGCCAGCAGTTTCCAGACTAGCGGGGGTGGGAATGAGCAGTTCTTC. Encoded protein: CASSFQTSGGGNEQFF.